This TCR beta chain was observed in a study of T cells expressing NK-cell markers. Turning to the study itself: Seropositivity for HCMV was found in most of the eight sequenced donors, with one seronegative.

Findings of the study overall: Uncertainty persisted over the HCMV specificity of expanded NKG2C+ T cell clones. Of the CD8+ T cells in six donors, roughly 1.0-7.0% belonged to dominant NKG2C+ clonotypes.

Comments on this clonotype: Its specificity is unknown.

Reanalyzing the 5' RACE reads, TCRdb keeps one entry per CDR3 protein, without DNA. The sample data list 550,000 or so distinct CDR3 sequences. CDR1 and CDR2 from the germline V gene are SGHDT and YYEEEE. The CDR3 totals 18 residues. The sequenced material came from blood T cells: a sorted CD56 or NKG2C T cell subset, CD4+ or CD8+ T cells, or bulk PBMC T cells (not recorded which). The V and J genes are TRBV5-6 and TRBJ2-1; TCRdb's assignment of TRBD2 cannot be checked, as there is no DNA. This clonotype was obtained from a man between 18 and 35 years old in good health. CDR3 protein: CASSRRIGTSGTYNEQFF.